A single sample is the source of the 5 T cell receptor beta chains below, sequenced in a study of shared clonotypes between healthy human individuals. Some clones are missing from TCRdb's copy, which holds only in-frame ones; the method was immunoSEQ multiplex PCR. The repertoire includes hundreds of thousands of clones, just over 90% of them detected once, and about 24% sits in the top ten. Naive CD8 isolation took CD45RO-negative cells positively selected for CCR7 and excluded terminally differentiated effector memory CD45RA+ cells. Material for sequencing was naive CD8+ T cells sorted from blood. These receptors all come from a man aged 25-45 years in good health.

The chain uses TRBV7-6 and TRBJ2-7; D remains unclear. The V end was cut by 0 bases, the J end by 5 bases, with 8 bases between. In germline, CDR1 is SGHVS, CDR2 FNYEAQ. This CDR3 contains 13 residues. CDR3 nucleotides: TGTGCCAGCAGCTTAGCCCGATCTGACGAGCAGTACTTC. It encodes CASSLARSDEQYF.

The rearrangement joins TRBV10-3 to TRBJ2-7; D ambiguous. The CDR3 has 13 residues. V lost 8 bases and J 4 bases, leaving 15 bases between the germline ends. Germline values: CDR1 ENHRY, CDR2 SYGVKD. Here the CDR3 reads CAIADEVQYEQYF. The CDR3 DNA sequence: TGTGCCATCGCGGATGAGGTGCAGTACGAGCAGTACTTC.

The chain joins TRBV4-1 to TRBJ2-7; D unclear. This CDR3 has 13 residues. Trimming shortened V by 4 bases and J by 2 bases, and 9 bases separated the two germline ends. Germline CDR1 is MGHRA and CDR2 is YSYEKL. The CDR3 DNA sequence: TGCGCCAGCAGCCTGACGAGGACCTACGAGCAGTACTTC. Protein: CASSLTRTYEQYF.

The CDR3: CASRAGQSVNYEQYF. CDR3 DNA: TGTGCCAGCAGGGCAGGGCAGAGCGTCAACTACGAGCAGTACTTC. The chain recombines TRBV27 with TRBJ2-7, with a weak D call TRBD1 (5 bases). The CDR3 totals 15 residues. Trimming shortened V by 6 bases and J by 3 bases, and 18 bases separated the two germline ends. Germline loops: CDR1 MNHEY, CDR2 SMNVEV (reference sequence).

V and J are TRBV5-6 and TRBJ2-1; D call uncertain. CDR3 length equals 12 residues. Germline CDR1 SGHDT, CDR2 YYEEEE. The ends were cut back, 2 bases at V and 6 bases at J, with 6 bases in the middle. CDR3 region: CASSLMGNEQFF. The CDR3 bases are TGTGCCAGCAGCTTAATGGGCAATGAGCAGTTCTTC.